The 29 T cell receptor beta chains below come from one sample, sequenced in a study of shared clonotypes between healthy human individuals. CD45RO-negative cells were positively selected for CCR7, leaving out terminally differentiated effector memory CD45RA+ cells. Sequenced by immunoSEQ multiplex PCR; TCRdb stores in-frame clones only, minus some. The table records about 2 million clones, approximately 95% of them present only once. Material: naive CD8+ T cells sorted from blood. All receptors come from a man younger than 30 in good health.

The chain employs TRBV7-2 and TRBJ1-2; 11 bases match TRBD1. Trimming took 1 base from V and 5 from J; bases not matched to a gene: 9. The CDR3 consists of 17 residues. Germline V gene lookup returns CDR1 SGHTA and CDR2 FQGNSA. The CDR3 sequence is CASSLDPGTGGGYGYTF. The CDR3 DNA follows: TGTGCCAGCAGCTTAGATCCCGGGACAGGGGGAGGGTATGGCTACACCTTC.

The chain couples TRBV4-3 to TRBJ2-1; TRBD2 matches 7 bases. After removal of 1 base from V and 5 bases from J, the junction contained 8 bases not matched to a gene. Germline V lookup: CDR1 LGHNA, CDR2 YSLEER. The CDR3 runs to 16 residues. CDR3 amino acids: CASSQVGGRGHNEQFF. DNA for the CDR3: TGCGCCAGCAGCCAAGTCGGAGGGAGGGGTCACAATGAGCAGTTCTTC.

This clone was counted a single time. This chain uses TRBV30 with TRBJ2-2, with 8 nucleotides matching TRBD1. Germline V gene data show CDR1 as GTSNPN and CDR2 as SVGIG (reference sequence). V was clipped by 7 bases and J by 5 bases; unmatched bases: 9. The CDR3 runs to 14 residues. The CDR3 sequence is CASFRDRWTGELFF. The CDR3 coding sequence is TGTGCCTCATTCCGGGACAGGTGGACCGGGGAGCTGTTTTTT. Supplemented by reference TRBV30 and TRBJ2-2, the full variable domain reads SQTIHQWPATLVQPVGSPLSLECTVEGTSNPNLYWYRQAAGRGLQLLFYSVGIGQISSEVPQNLSASRPQDRQFILSSKKLLLSDSGFYLCASFRDRWTGELFFGEGSRLTVL.

This clone is a singleton in its sample. The chain combines TRBV9 with TRBJ2-5; TRBD2 aligns across 13 bases. V gave up 0 bases and J gave up 4 bases; unmatched junction bases: 6. This CDR3 region has 17 residues. Germline V gene lookup returns CDR1 SGDLS and CDR2 YYNGEE. The CDR3 region is CASSVEGGLAGTETQYF. The CDR3 bases are TGTGCCAGCAGCGTAGAAGGGGGACTAGCGGGAACAGAGACCCAGTACTTC.

The rearrangement uses TRBV5-6 and TRBJ2-1, with 11 nucleotides matching TRBD2. The CDR3 contains 16 residues. J was trimmed by 4 bases and V by 0 bases; bases with no gene match: 3. Germline V gene sequence: CDR1 SGHDT, CDR2 YYEEEE. CDR3: CASSLGLAGKYNEQFF. CDR3 nucleotide sequence: TGTGCCAGCAGCTTGGGACTAGCGGGAAAATACAATGAGCAGTTCTTC.

The chain combines TRBV5-1 with TRBJ2-2; 7 bases match TRBD1. The CDR3 sequence is 15 residues long. The germline gives CDR1 SGHRS, CDR2 YFSETQ. Trimming at V came to 2 bases and at J to 8 bases, leaving 9 bases not matched to a gene. The CDR3 sequence: CASSFEGAILGELFF. CDR3 sequence (DNA): TGCGCCAGCAGCTTTGAGGGGGCTATTTTAGGGGAGCTGTTTTTT.

This sequence joins TRBV30 and TRBJ2-1; weak D call: TRBD2 (5 bases). The V end lost 0 bases, the J end lost 4 bases, and 10 bases lay between the germline ends. The V gene's germline CDR1 is GTSNPN and CDR2 SVGIG (reference sequence). CDR3 length equals 14 residues. CDR3 DNA: TGTGCCTGGAGTGTCCTAGCTTCATACAATGAGCAGTTCTTC. It is translated as CAWSVLASYNEQFF.

The rearrangement links TRBV30 to TRBJ2-1; D may be TRBD2 (5 bases). CDR3 length equals 13 residues. V dropped 0 bases and J dropped 10 bases, with 13 bases sitting between them. Germline CDR1 and CDR2: GTSNPN and SVGIG (reference sequence). The DNA for the CDR3 is TGTGCCTGGAGTGTGACGTATTCGGGGGAGCAGTTCTTC. Translating it yields CAWSVTYSGEQFF.

V and J are TRBV27 and TRBJ1-4; 7 nucleotides align to TRBD1. J lost 4 bases, V lost 3 bases, and 8 bases had no gene match. There are 16 residues in the CDR3. From germline, CDR1 is MNHEY and CDR2 SMNVEV (reference sequence). CDR3: CASSLTPTGINEKLFF. CDR3 DNA sequence: TGTGCCAGCAGTTTGACCCCGACAGGGATTAATGAAAAACTGTTTTTT.

The chain combines TRBV5-4 with TRBJ1-2, with a possible D match to TRBD1 (5 bases). CDR1 is SGHNT and CDR2 is YYREEE in the germline V gene (reference sequence). There are 15 residues in the CDR3. V lost 4 bases and J lost 3, with 16 bases in between. The CDR3 loop reads CASSLQGGEDYGYTF. In DNA form, the CDR3 reads TGTGCCAGCAGCCTGCAGGGAGGTGAGGACTATGGCTACACCTTC. The full variable domain, in which reference TRBV5-4 and TRBJ1-2 provide the parts outside the CDR3, is ETGVTQSPTHLIKTRGQQVTLRCSSQSGHNTVSWYQQALGQGPQFIFQYYREEENGRGNFPPRFSGLQFPNYSSELNVNALELDDSALYLCASSLQGGEDYGYTFGSGTRLTVV.

The V call is TRBV27, the J call TRBJ2-2; TRBD2 aligns across 13 bases. V shed 0 bases, J shed 6 bases, and the junction held 1 base outside the gene matches. Germline values: CDR1 MNHEY, CDR2 SMNVEV (reference sequence). This CDR3 comprises 16 residues. CDR3 sequence reads: CASSLSGLAGPGELFF. The CDR3 region has the DNA TGTGCCAGCAGTTTATCGGGACTAGCGGGACCCGGGGAGCTGTTTTTT.

Worth noting for this clone: This CDR3 is also generated by other DNA sequences in the sample. The chain joins TRBV6-6 to TRBJ1-1; unclear D gene. Per the germline V gene, CDR1 is MNHNY and CDR2 is SVGAGI (reference sequence). The V gene lost 5 bases and the J gene lost 0 bases, with 1 base spanning the gap. The CDR3 is 11 residues long. The DNA of the CDR3 is TGTGCCAGCAGTGTGAACACTGAAGCTTTCTTT. It encodes CASSVNTEAFF.

The chain has TRBV11-2 and TRBJ1-3, with D possibly TRBD1 on 5 matching bases. CDR3 length: 17 amino acids. The germline gives CDR1 SGHAT, CDR2 FQNNGV. The V gene lost 1 base and the J gene lost 2 bases, with 15 bases spanning the gap. The CDR3 DNA is TGTGCCAGCAGCTTAGTTGGGGCTCAGGCCCCTGGAAACACCATATATTTT. It codes for CASSLVGAQAPGNTIYF.

The chain recombines TRBV4-1 with TRBJ2-7, with D tentatively TRBD2 (7 bases). Trimming stripped 2 bases from V and 7 bases from J, with 21 bases between. The CDR3 length is 16 residues. From germline, CDR1 is MGHRA and CDR2 YSYEKL. The CDR3 nucleotides are TGCGCCAGCAGCCAACCTAGGGGGGGGGCCCTACTGGAGCAGTACTTC. This encodes CASSQPRGGALLEQYF.

This sequence joins TRBV9 and TRBJ2-7, with 8 bases aligning to TRBD1. V was pared by 3 bases and J by 2 bases, with 10 bases of the junction left unmatched. Germline values: CDR1 SGDLS, CDR2 YYNGEE. The CDR3 covers 16 residues. The CDR3, as DNA: TGTGCCAGCAGCGACTCCTGGACAGGGTCCCCCTACGAGCAGTACTTC. It encodes CASSDSWTGSPYEQYF. Supplemented by reference TRBV9 and TRBJ2-7, the full variable domain reads DSGVTQTPKHLITATGQRVTLRCSPRSGDLSVYWYQQSLDQGLQFLIQYYNGEERAKGNILERFSAQQFPDLHSELNLSSLELGDSALYFCASSDSWTGSPYEQYFGPGTRLTVT.

The chain uses TRBV27 and TRBJ1-6, with D unclear. The CDR3 spans 15 residues. Deletions cut 2 bases from V and 5 bases from J, with 10 bases between. Germline assignment: CDR1 MNHEY and CDR2 SMNVEV (reference sequence). CDR3 amino acids: CASSLVPQDNSPLHF. Here the CDR3 DNA reads TGTGCCAGCAGTTTAGTACCGCAAGATAATTCACCCCTCCACTTT.

The chain couples TRBV30 to TRBJ1-2; the D is unclear. This CDR3 contains 14 residues. The germline V gene encodes CDR1 GTSNPN and CDR2 SVGIG (reference sequence). With 4 bases removed from V and 3 bases from J, the gap between germline ends came to 15 bases. The CDR3 nucleotides are TGTGCCTGGATCGGCGAAGGGTATGACTATGGCTACACCTTC. It translates to CAWIGEGYDYGYTF.

The chain has TRBV27 and TRBJ2-7; TRBD1 matches at 9 bases. Trimming at V came to 6 bases and at J to 3 bases, leaving 3 bases not matched to a gene. This CDR3 region has 13 residues. CDR1 and CDR2 (germline): MNHEY, SMNVEV (reference sequence). CDR3 residues: CASRQGAGYEQYF. The CDR3 DNA follows: TGTGCCAGCAGACAGGGGGCTGGCTACGAGCAGTACTTC.

The rearrangement links TRBV5-1 to TRBJ2-7, with a tentative D call TRBD1 (5 bases). Germline V gene lookup returns CDR1 SGHRS and CDR2 YFSETQ. The CDR3 length is 13 residues. The V end lost 4 bases, the J end lost 5 bases, and 13 bases lay between the germline ends. CDR3 loop: CASSTPDSDEQYF. CDR3 nucleotides: TGCGCCAGCAGCACGCCTGACAGTGACGAGCAGTACTTC. Filled out from reference TRBV5-1 and TRBJ2-7, the complete variable domain reads KAGVTQTPRYLIKTRGQQVTLSCSPISGHRSVSWYQQTPGQGLQFLFEYFSETQRNKGNFPGRFSGRQFSNSRSEMNVSTLELGDSALYLCASSTPDSDEQYFGPGTRLTVT.

Comments on this clone: Other nucleotide sequences from this sample produce the same CDR3. The chain is built from TRBV4-1 and TRBJ1-3; D remains ambiguous. V was trimmed by 3 bases and J by 1 base, leaving 10 bases between them. Germline lookup yields CDR1 MGHRA and CDR2 YSYEKL. CDR3 length: 15 residues. The CDR3: CASSQAAPSGNTIYF. The DNA for the CDR3 is TGCGCCAGCAGCCAGGCAGCTCCTTCTGGAAACACCATATATTTT.

The genes are TRBV28 and TRBJ1-1; weak D call: TRBD1 (6 bases). Between the trimmed V and J ends, which lost 5 bases and 1 base, there was a span of 14 bases. This CDR3 is 15 amino acids long. Germline V gene lookup returns CDR1 MDHEN and CDR2 SYDVKM. The CDR3 sequence is CASSVSPGANTEAFF. In nucleotides, the CDR3 is TGTGCCAGCAGTGTATCCCCGGGGGCGAACACTGAAGCTTTCTTT. Complete variable domain (other parts from reference TRBV28 and TRBJ1-1): DVKVTQSSRYLVKRTGEKVFLECVQDMDHENMFWYRQDPGLGLRLIYFSYDVKMKEKGDIPEGYSVSREKKERFSLILESASTNQTSMYLCASSVSPGANTEAFFGQGTRLTVV.

This clone was recorded once. The gene calls are TRBV6-1 and TRBJ2-2, with D tentatively TRBD2 (6 bases). The CDR3 loop spans 16 amino acids. Germline V gene lookup returns CDR1 MNHNS and CDR2 SASEGT. The V end lost 2 bases, the J end lost 1 base, and 11 bases lay between the germline ends. CDR3 loop: CASSEWLALNTGELFF. The CDR3 nucleotides are TGTGCCAGCAGTGAATGGCTAGCGCTGAACACCGGGGAGCTGTTTTTT.

This clone was seen once. The V call is TRBV30, the J call TRBJ2-3; 7 bases match TRBD1. The CDR3 has 12 residues. Germline CDR1 GTSNPN, CDR2 SVGIG (reference sequence). J gave up 6 bases and V 5 bases, and 5 bases lay outside the gene matches. CDR3 in amino acids: CAWDRDEDTQYF. CDR3 sequence (DNA): TGTGCCTGGGACAGGGACGAGGATACGCAGTATTTT.

Comments on this clone: In the same sample, other DNA sequences code for this CDR3. This CDR3 is CASSPGWNTEAFF. CDR3 bases: TGTGCCAGCAGTCCCGGTTGGAACACTGAAGCTTTCTTT. This sequence joins TRBV27 and TRBJ1-1; D is uncertain. V lost 5 bases and J lost 1, with 8 bases in between. This CDR3 has 13 amino acids. Germline CDR1 reads MNHEY; CDR2 reads SMNVEV (reference sequence).

V usage is TRBV28 and J usage is TRBJ2-3; no reliable D call. Between the trimmed V and J ends, which lost 2 bases and 2 bases, there was a span of 20 bases. CDR3 length: 18 residues. Per germline, CDR1 MDHEN and CDR2 SYDVKM. The CDR3 DNA reads as TGTGCCAGCAGTTTAGATTGGACCCAAGTGGTGTCCACAGATACGCAGTATTTT. Its protein product is CASSLDWTQVVSTDTQYF.

The V gene is TRBV28, the J gene TRBJ2-2; TRBD2 matches 13 bases. Unmatched junction bases numbered 3, after V lost 4 bases and J lost 4 bases. CDR1 is MDHEN and CDR2 is SYDVKM in the germline V gene. The CDR3 contains 16 residues. CDR3 DNA: TGTGCCAGCAGTTCGACTAGCGGGGGGATCACCGGGGAGCTGTTTTTT. It yields the protein CASSSTSGGITGELFF.

This chain connects TRBV11-2 to TRBJ2-3; the match to TRBD2 covers 12 bases. This CDR3 is 15 amino acids long. The V gene's germline CDR1 is SGHAT and CDR2 FQNNGV. J lost 5 bases, V lost 6 bases, and 6 bases had no gene match. The CDR3 spells CASRIEGLAGDTQYF. The CDR3 DNA sequence: TGTGCCAGCAGGATAGAGGGACTAGCGGGAGATACGCAGTATTTT.

This clone was found once. The genes are TRBV19 and TRBJ2-7; D gene ambiguous. V gave up 6 bases and J gave up 5 bases, with 5 bases separating them. Germline assignment: CDR1 LNHDA and CDR2 SQIVND (reference sequence). The CDR3 consists of 10 residues. The chain's CDR3 is CASSRDEQYF. Written as DNA, the CDR3 is TGTGCCAGTAGCCGAGACGAGCAGTACTTC. Full variable domain (remainder filled in from reference TRBV19 and TRBJ2-7): DGGITQSPKYLFRKEGQNVTLSCEQNLNHDAMYWYRQDPGQGLRLIYYSQIVNDFQKGDIAEGYSVSREKKESFPLTVTSAQKNPTAFYLCASSRDEQYFGPGTRLTVT.

The sample holds one count of this clone. The V call is TRBV6-1, the J call TRBJ2-3; the D gene is possibly TRBD1 (6 bases). There are 15 residues in the CDR3. Germline V gives CDR1 MNHNS, CDR2 SASEGT. V lost 5 bases and J 3 bases, leaving 15 bases between the germline ends. The CDR3 nucleotides read TGTGCCAGCAGTACGGACGCCCAGGGGACAGATACGCAGTATTTT. Its translation is CASSTDAQGTDTQYF.